The rows below give T cell receptor beta chains drawn from one sample of a study of OX40 agonist ivuxolimab in advanced cancers. The method was immunoSEQ multiplex PCR; TCRdb's version includes in-frame clones alone and lacks a portion of them. The sample includes about 23,000 clones, approximately 77% of them seen just once. The sample here was CD4+ or CD8+ T cells sorted from blood, taken in a trial of the OX40 agonist ivuxolimab. These receptor sequences come from an adult with an advanced solid tumor such as melanoma, head and neck, liver or kidney cancer. Each CDR3 is given with its conserved first and last residue.

length,V,J,CDR3
13,TRBV11-3,TRBJ2-3,CASSLAGEDTQYF
13,TRBV30,TRBJ1-5,CAWSVGGTQPQHF
13,TRBV28,TRBJ1-1,CASSMDIDRWAFF
16,TRBV5-1,TRBJ1-5,CASSLGGPPGDQPQHF
12,TRBV28,TRBJ2-7,CASSSQGGEQYF
14,TRBV28,TRBJ2-5,CASSLAGARETQYF
15,TRBV19,TRBJ2-3,CASSIDSGGRGTQYF
14,TRBV27,TRBJ2-7,CAPSRDRLPYEQYF
14,TRBV19,TRBJ1-1,CASTKDSSVTEAFF
16,TRBV28,TRBJ1-4,CASSLVGVLPPEKLFF
15,TRBV5-4,TRBJ2-5,CASSFRGTRQETQYF
14,TRBV27,TRBJ1-2,CASSLWGPSGGYTF
15,TRBV7-9,TRBJ1-2,CASSLPQGGDYGYTF
17,TRBV11-2,TRBJ1-3,CASSSTGTGGAVDTIYF
15,TRBV11-2,TRBJ2-7,CASSLGGEGSYEQYF